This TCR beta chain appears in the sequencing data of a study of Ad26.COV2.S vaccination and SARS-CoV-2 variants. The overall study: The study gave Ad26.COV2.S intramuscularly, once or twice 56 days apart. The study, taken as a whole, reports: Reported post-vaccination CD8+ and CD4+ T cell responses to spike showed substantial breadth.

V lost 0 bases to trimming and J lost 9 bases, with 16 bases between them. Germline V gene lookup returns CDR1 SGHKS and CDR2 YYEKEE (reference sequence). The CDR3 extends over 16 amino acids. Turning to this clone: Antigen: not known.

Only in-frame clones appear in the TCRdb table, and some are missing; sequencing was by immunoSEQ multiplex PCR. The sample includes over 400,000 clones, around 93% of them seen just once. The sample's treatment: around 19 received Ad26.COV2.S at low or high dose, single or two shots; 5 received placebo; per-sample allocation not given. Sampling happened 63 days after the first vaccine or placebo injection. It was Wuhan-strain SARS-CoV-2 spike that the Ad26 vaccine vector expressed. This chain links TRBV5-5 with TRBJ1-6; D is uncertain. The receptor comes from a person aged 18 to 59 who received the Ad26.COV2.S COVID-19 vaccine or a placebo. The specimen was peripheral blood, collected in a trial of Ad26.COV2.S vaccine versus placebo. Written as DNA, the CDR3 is TGTGCCAGCAGCTTGGCACGTGGTCTGGGGATTTCACCCCTCCACTTT. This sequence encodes CASSLARGLGISPLHF.